The 9 T cell receptor beta chains listed next were all sequenced from one sample in a study of preoperative IRX-2 immunotherapy in early breast cancer. The treatment was: preoperative locoregional IRX-2 cytokine immunotherapy. Data came from immunoSEQ multiplex PCR; TCRdb stores just in-frame clones and leaves some out. The table includes about 28,000 clones, under 90% detected once. The specimen was collected from a patient treated with IRX-2 immunotherapy. The source of these receptors is a human donor with breast cancer.

This chain joins TRBV11-3 and TRBJ1-6; D might be TRBD1 (5 bases). Trimming stripped 6 bases from V and 6 bases from J, with 15 bases between. From germline, CDR1 is SGHNT and CDR2 YENEEA. The CDR3 has 15 residues. The CDR3: CASRVDSAINSPLHF. The DNA of the CDR3 is TGTGCCAGCAGGGTTGACAGCGCGATTAATTCACCCCTCCACTTT.

The genes are TRBV19 and TRBJ2-6, with TRBD2 matching 8 bases. The V segment lost 7 bases and the J segment 0 bases; nucleotides outside the gene matches: 5. The CDR3 is made up of 16 amino acids. Looked up from germline, CDR1 is LNHDA and CDR2 is SQIVND (reference sequence). CDR3 bases: TGTGCCAGTAACGAGCGGGAGAGCTCTGGGGCCAACGTCCTGACTTTC. Its protein is CASNERESSGANVLTF.

The chain carries TRBV6-8 and TRBJ1-3; TRBD1 might be the D (5 bases). CDR3 size: 15 residues. The germline CDR1 and CDR2 sequences are MNHGY and SAAAGT. The V end was cut by 11 bases, the J end by 0 bases, with 17 bases between. Here the CDR3 reads CAVGTQGRSGNTIYF. The DNA of the CDR3 is TGTGCCGTAGGAACCCAGGGTCGCTCTGGAAACACCATATATTTT.

Concerning this clone itself: An end of the junction differs from the germline gene, which may be a read error. This chain joins TRBV7-8 and TRBJ1-5; D is unresolved. Germline V gene sequence: CDR1 SGHVS, CDR2 FQNEAQ. CDR3 length equals 14 residues. The CDR3 DNA is TGTGCTAGCAGCGCGGTCAAGTCCAATCAGCCCCAGCATTTT. Its protein product is CASSAVKSNQPQHF.

This clone turned up a few times. The rearrangement links TRBV6-8 to TRBJ2-5, with D possibly TRBD1 on 5 matching bases. CDR3 length equals 14 residues. Trimming removed 5 bases from V and 4 bases from J, with 14 bases in between. From germline, CDR1 is MNHGY and CDR2 SAAAGT. CDR3: CASSDGWGGETQYF. The CDR3 bases are TGTGCCAGCAGTGACGGTTGGGGCGGAGAGACCCAGTACTTC.

This clone appeared a single time. The J gene is TRBJ2-5, the V gene TRBV6-8; D unclear. V was trimmed by 7 bases and J by 2 bases, leaving 11 bases between them. CDR3 length: 13 amino acids. CDR1 is MNHGY, CDR2 SAAAGT, per germline. In nucleotides, the CDR3 is TGTGCCAGCACCCTCCTGCAGCAAGAGACCCAGTACTTC. Translating gives CASTLLQQETQYF.

The chain uses TRBV5-1 and TRBJ2-7, with D possibly being TRBD1 or TRBD2 (6 bases each). Germline assignment: CDR1 SGHRS and CDR2 YFSETQ. The CDR3 runs 14 residues. Trimming removed 1 base from V and 3 bases from J, with 11 bases in between. The CDR3 is CASSLPGAIYEQYF. As DNA, the CDR3 is TGCGCCAGCAGCTTGCCGGGGGCCATCTACGAGCAGTACTTC.

The chain has TRBV11-3 and TRBJ1-4; D ambiguous. Trimming left V 2 bases short and J 11 bases short, with 24 bases between. Per the germline V gene, CDR1 is SGHNT and CDR2 is YENEEA. The CDR3 is 17 residues long. The CDR3 spells CASSLSPGNLGKAKLFF. DNA for the CDR3: TGTGCCAGCAGCTTATCACCCGGGAACTTGGGGAAAGCGAAACTGTTTTTT.

The genes are TRBV7-8 and TRBJ2-5; the D gene could be TRBD1 or TRBD2 (5 bases each). Germline CDR1 reads SGHVS; CDR2 reads FQNEAQ. The CDR3 is 13 amino acids. Trimming left V 3 bases short and J 1 base short, with 6 bases between. The chain's CDR3 is CASSFGTQETQYF. The CDR3 DNA is TGTGCCAGCAGCTTCGGGACCCAAGAGACCCAGTACTTC.